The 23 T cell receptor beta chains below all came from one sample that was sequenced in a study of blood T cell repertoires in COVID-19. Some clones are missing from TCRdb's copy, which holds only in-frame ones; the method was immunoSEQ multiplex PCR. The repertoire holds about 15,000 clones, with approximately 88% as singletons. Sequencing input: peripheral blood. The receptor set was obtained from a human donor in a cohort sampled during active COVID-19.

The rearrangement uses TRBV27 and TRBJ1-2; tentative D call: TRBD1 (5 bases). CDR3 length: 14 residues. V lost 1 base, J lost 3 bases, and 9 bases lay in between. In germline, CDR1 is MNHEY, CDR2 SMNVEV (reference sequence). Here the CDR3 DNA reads TGTGCCAGCAGTTTATTATCGGGGGACTATGGCTACACCTTC. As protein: CASSLLSGDYGYTF.

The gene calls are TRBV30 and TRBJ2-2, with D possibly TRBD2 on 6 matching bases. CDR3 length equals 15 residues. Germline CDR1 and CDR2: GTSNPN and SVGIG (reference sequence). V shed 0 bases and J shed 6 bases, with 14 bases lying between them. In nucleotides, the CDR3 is TGTGCCTGGAGTGTACGGGGCGGGGCCGCCGGGGAGCTGTTTTTT. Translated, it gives CAWSVRGGAAGELFF.

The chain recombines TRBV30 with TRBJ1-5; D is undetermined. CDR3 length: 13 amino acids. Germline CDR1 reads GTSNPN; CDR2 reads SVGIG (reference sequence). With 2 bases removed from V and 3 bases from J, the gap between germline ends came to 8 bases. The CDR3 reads CAWSPQDNQPQHF. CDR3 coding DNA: TGTGCCTGGAGTCCCCAGGACAATCAGCCCCAGCATTTT.

The CDR3 nucleotides are TGCAGTGCTAAGGGGCTCAATGAGCAGTTCTTC. Translated: CSAKGLNEQFF. The chain uses TRBV20-1 and TRBJ2-1; perhaps TRBD1 as D (5 bases). The CDR3 is 11 residues long. Trimming took 4 bases from V and 6 from J, leaving 7 bases between them. The germline gives CDR1 DFQATT, CDR2 SNEGSKA (reference sequence).

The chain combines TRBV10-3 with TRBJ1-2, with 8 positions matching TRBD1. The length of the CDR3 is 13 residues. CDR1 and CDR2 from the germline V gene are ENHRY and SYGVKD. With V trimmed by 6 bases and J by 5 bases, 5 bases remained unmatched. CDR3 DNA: TGTGCCATCAGGGCAAGACAGGGGTATGGCTACACCTTC. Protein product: CAIRARQGYGYTF.

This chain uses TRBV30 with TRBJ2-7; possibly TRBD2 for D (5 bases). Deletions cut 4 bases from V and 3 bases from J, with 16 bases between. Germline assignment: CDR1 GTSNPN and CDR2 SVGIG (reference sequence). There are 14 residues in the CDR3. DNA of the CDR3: TGTGCCTGGAATGGCGGCAGAGGGAGCTACGAGCAGTACTTC. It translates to CAWNGGRGSYEQYF. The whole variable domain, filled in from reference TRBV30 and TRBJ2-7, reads SQTIHQWPATLVQPVGSPLSLECTVEGTSNPNLYWYRQAAGRGLQLLFYSVGIGQISSEVPQNLSASRPQDRQFILSSKKLLLSDSGFYLCAWNGGRGSYEQYFGPGTRLTVT.

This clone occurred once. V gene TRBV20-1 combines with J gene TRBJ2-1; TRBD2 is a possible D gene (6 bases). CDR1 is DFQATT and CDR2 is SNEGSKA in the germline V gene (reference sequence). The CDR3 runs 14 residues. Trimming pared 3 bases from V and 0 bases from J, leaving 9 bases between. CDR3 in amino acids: CSASGGASYNEQFF. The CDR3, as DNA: TGCAGTGCTAGTGGCGGGGCCTCCTACAATGAGCAGTTCTTC.

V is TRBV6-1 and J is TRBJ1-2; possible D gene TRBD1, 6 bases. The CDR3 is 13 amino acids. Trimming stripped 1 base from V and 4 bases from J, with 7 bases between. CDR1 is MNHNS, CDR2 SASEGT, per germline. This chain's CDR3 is CASSEGQVYGYTF. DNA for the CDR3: TGTGCCAGCAGTGAAGGACAGGTCTATGGCTACACCTTC.

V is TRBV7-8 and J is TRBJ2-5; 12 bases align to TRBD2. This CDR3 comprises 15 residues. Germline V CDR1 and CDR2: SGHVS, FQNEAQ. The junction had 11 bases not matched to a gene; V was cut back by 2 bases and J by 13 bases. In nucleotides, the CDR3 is TGTGCCAGCAGCTTATTGGGACTAGCGGGCCAGGACAGGTACTTC. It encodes CASSLLGLAGQDRYF.

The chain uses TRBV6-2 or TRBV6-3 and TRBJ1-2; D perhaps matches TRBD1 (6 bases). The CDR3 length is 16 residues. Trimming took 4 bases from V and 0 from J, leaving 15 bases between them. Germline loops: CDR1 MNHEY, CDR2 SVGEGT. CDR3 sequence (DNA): TGTGCCAGCAGTTTCGTCACAGGGAGAGCTAACTATGGCTACACCTTC. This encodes CASSFVTGRANYGYTF.

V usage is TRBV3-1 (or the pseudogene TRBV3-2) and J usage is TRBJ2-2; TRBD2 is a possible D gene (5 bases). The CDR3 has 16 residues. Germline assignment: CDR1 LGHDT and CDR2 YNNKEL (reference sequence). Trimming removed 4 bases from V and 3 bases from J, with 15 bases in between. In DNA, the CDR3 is TGTGCCAGCAGCCCTAGCAAGGGAGCGGACACCGGGGAGCTGTTTTTT. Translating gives CASSPSKGADTGELFF.

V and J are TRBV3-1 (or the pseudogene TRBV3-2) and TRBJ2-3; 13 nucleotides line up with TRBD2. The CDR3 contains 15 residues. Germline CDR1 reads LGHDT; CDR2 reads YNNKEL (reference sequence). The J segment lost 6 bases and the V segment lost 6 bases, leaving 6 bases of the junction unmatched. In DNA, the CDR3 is TGTGCCAGCAGTCCACTAGCGGGGGGGCTGGATACGCAGTATTTT. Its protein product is CASSPLAGGLDTQYF.

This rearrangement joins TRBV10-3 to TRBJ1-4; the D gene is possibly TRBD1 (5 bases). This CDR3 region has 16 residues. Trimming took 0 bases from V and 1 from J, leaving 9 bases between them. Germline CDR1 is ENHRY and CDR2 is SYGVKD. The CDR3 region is CAISESPGLTNEKLFF. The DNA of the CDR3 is TGTGCCATCAGTGAGTCACCAGGGTTAACTAATGAAAAACTGTTTTTT.

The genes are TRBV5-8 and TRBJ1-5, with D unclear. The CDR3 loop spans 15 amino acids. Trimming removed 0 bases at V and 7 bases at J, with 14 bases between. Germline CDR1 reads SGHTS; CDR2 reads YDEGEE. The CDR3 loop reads CASSLGLPLGQPQHF. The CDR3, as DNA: TGTGCCAGCAGCTTGGGACTCCCTCTTGGGCAGCCCCAGCATTTT.

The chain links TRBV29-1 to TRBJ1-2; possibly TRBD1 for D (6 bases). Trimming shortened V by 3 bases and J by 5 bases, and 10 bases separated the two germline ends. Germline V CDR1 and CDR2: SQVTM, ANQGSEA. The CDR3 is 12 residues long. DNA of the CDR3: TGCAGCGTTGAGGGGCAGGGGTATGGCTACACCTTC. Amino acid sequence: CSVEGQGYGYTF. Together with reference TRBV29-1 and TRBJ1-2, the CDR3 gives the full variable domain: SAVISQKPSRDICQRGTSLTIQCQVDSQVTMMFWYRQQPGQSLTLIATANQGSEATYESGFVIDKFPISRPNLTFSTLTVSNMSPEDSSIYLCSVEGQGYGYTFGSGTRLTVV.

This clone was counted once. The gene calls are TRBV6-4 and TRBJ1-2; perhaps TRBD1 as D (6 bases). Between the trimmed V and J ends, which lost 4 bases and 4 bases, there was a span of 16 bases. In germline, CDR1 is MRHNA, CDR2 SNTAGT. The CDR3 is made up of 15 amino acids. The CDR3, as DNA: TGTGCCAGCAGTGCCACCCCGGCGGGGGCCTATGGCTACACCTTC. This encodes CASSATPAGAYGYTF.

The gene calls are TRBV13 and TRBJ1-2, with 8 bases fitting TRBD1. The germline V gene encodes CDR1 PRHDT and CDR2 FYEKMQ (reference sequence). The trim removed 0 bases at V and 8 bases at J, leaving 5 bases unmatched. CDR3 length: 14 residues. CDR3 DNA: TGTGCCAGCAGCTTAGGGAGGACAGGGTGGGGCTACACCTTC. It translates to CASSLGRTGWGYTF. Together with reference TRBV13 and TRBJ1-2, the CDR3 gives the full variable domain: AAGVIQSPRHLIKEKRETATLKCYPIPRHDTVYWYQQGPGQDPQFLISFYEKMQSDKGSIPDRFSAQQFSDYHSELNMSSLELGDSALYFCASSLGRTGWGYTFGSGTRLTVV.

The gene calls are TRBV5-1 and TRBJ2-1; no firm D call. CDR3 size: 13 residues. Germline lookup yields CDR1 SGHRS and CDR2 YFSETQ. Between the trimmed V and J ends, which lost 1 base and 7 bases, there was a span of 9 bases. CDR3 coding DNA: TGCGCCAGCAGCTTGCAGTCGGGTAATGAGCAGTTCTTC. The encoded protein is CASSLQSGNEQFF.

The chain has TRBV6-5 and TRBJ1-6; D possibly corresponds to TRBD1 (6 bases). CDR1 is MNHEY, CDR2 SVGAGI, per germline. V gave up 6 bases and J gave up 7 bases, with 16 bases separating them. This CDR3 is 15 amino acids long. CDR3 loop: CASRGGGRPNSPLHF. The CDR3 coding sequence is TGTGCCAGCAGAGGGGGGGGCAGGCCCAATTCACCCCTCCACTTT.

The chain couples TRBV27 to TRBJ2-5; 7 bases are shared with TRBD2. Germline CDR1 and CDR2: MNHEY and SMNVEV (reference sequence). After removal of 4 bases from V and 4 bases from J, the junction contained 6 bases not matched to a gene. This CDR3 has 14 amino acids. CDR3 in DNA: TGTGCCAGCAGTTGGGGAGGCGGGGGAGAGACCCAGTACTTC. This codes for CASSWGGGGETQYF.

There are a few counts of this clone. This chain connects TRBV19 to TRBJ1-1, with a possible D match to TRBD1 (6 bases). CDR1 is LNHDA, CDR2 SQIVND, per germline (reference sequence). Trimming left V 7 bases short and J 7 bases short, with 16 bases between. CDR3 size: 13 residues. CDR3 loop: CASTGQGMIEAFF. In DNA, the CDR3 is TGTGCCAGTACCGGGCAGGGGATGATTGAAGCTTTCTTT.

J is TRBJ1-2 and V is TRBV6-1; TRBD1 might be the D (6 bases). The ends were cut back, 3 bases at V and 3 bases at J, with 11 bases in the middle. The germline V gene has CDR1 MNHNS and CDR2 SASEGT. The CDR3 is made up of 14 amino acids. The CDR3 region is CASSDGTRDYGYTF. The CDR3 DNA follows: TGTGCCAGCAGTGATGGGACAAGGGACTATGGCTACACCTTC.

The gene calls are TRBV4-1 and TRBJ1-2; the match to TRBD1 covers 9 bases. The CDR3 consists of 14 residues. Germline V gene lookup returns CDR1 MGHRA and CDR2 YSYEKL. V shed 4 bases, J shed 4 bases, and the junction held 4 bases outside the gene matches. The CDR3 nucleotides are TGCGCCAGCAGCCCCGGGACAGGGAGCTATGGCTACACCTTC. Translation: CASSPGTGSYGYTF.